Listed below are T cell receptor beta chains from one sample, sequenced in a study of blood T cell repertoires in COVID-19. The assay was immunoSEQ multiplex PCR, and TCRdb's table has in-frame clones only and misses some. The repertoire holds roughly 71,000 clones, roughly 80% seen once, with 15% to 20% in the top ten. Sequenced material: peripheral blood. These receptors originate from a woman over 75 with acute or convalescent COVID-19. Both conserved end residues are part of each CDR3. The order of the fields is D gene, J gene, V gene, clone size, CDR3 DNA, CDR3 protein. The D gene is left open where the match is weak. Expanded clones are given a class, and other clones once, few, many or no size at all.

-,TRBJ1-5,TRBV19,-,TGTGCCAGTAGTATTCCCGGGAGGGGTCGCCAGCCCCAGCATTTT,CASSIPGRGRQPQHF
TRBD2,TRBJ2-1,TRBV19,once,TGTGCCAGTAGTGATAGCGGGGGGGGTTGGAATGAGCAGTTCTTC,CASSDSGGGWNEQFF
TRBD1,TRBJ1-2,TRBV30,once,TGTGCCTGGAGTGTACTGACAGGGTATGGCTACACCTTC,CAWSVLTGYGYTF
-,TRBJ1-3,TRBV6-1,few,TGTGCCAGCAGAGCAGGTCAAACTGGAAACACCATATATTTT,CASRAGQTGNTIYF
-,TRBJ1-3,TRBV5-1,-,TGCGCCAGCAGCTCAACCCAGGCTTCCTCTGGAAACACCATATATTTT,CASSSTQASSGNTIYF
TRBD1,TRBJ1-2,TRBV6-6,-,TGTGCCAGCAGCCTGGGACAGAACTATGGCTACACCTTC,CASSLGQNYGYTF
-,TRBJ2-1,TRBV11-1,-,TGTGCCAGCAGCAACTGGCGGGATGAGCAGTTCTTC,CASSNWRDEQFF
TRBD2,TRBJ2-5,TRBV18,once,TGTGCCAGCTCCCGGGGGGGAGGCGAAGAGACCCAGTACTTC,CASSRGGGEETQYF
-,TRBJ2-3,TRBV10-3,-,TGTGCCATCAGTGCGGGAGCGGCAGATACGCAGTATTTT,CAISAGAADTQYF
-,TRBJ1-2,TRBV5-6,-,TGTGCCAGCACAATGCGGGGGGGCTATGGCTACACCTTC,CASTMRGGYGYTF
-,TRBJ1-1,TRBV27,-,TGTGCCAGCAGTTTAGGTTGGCACATGAACACTGAAGCTTTCTTT,CASSLGWHMNTEAFF
TRBD1,TRBJ1-1,TRBV5-5,-,TGTGCCAGCAGCTGGGGACAGGGGAGCACTGAAGCTTTCTTT,CASSWGQGSTEAFF
TRBD1,TRBJ2-7,TRBV28,-,TGTGCCAGCAGTTCCCCCCCGGGACAGAGAATCTACGAGCAGTACTTC,CASSSPPGQRIYEQYF
-,TRBJ1-4,TRBV3-1/TRBV3-2,-,TGTGCCAGCAGTCGTCAGGGGTCTAATGAAAAACTGTTTTTT,CASSRQGSNEKLFF
-,TRBJ1-5,TRBV5-1,few,TGCGCCAGCAGCCCGGGACTTACTGTTGGGAGTAGCAATCAGCCCCAGCATTTT,CASSPGLTVGSSNQPQHF
TRBD2,TRBJ2-3,TRBV7-2,-,TGTGCCAGCAGCTTACTAGCGGGAGGGCCCAAAGATACGCAGTATTTT,CASSLLAGGPKDTQYF
-,TRBJ2-5,TRBV10-1,-,TGCGCCAGCAGTGTACAGCCCCAAGAGACCCAGTACTTC,CASSVQPQETQYF
TRBD1,TRBJ2-7,TRBV11-3,-,TGTGCCAGCAGCCTCCAGGGTGGACAGGGGAGCCTGTTC,CASSLQGGQGSLF
TRBD1,TRBJ1-4,TRBV30,-,TGTGCCTGGGCCCCCATCACGACAGGGGGTATTGCAACTAATGAAAAACTGTTTTTT,CAWAPITTGGIATNEKLFF
TRBD1,TRBJ1-5,TRBV5-6,few,TGTGCCAGCAGCTCGTACAGGGGCCAAAATCAGCCCCAGCATTTT,CASSSYRGQNQPQHF
-,TRBJ2-7,TRBV3-1/TRBV3-2,-,TGTGCCAGCAGCCATCACTCCCTCGGACTTCTAGAGCAGTACTTC,CASSHHSLGLLEQYF
-,TRBJ1-2,TRBV7-9,few,TGTGCCAGCAGCTTAGGGGGAGGGGAAAGCTATGGCTACACCTTC,CASSLGGGESYGYTF
TRBD1,TRBJ1-2,TRBV28,-,TGTGCCAGCAGTGCCGCCGGACAGGGGGCGAATGGCTACACCTTC,CASSAAGQGANGYTF
TRBD1,TRBJ1-6,TRBV7-3,-,TGTGCCAGCAGCGTCAAGGGGGCGAGTAATTCACCCCTCCACTTT,CASSVKGASNSPLHF
TRBD2,TRBJ2-5,TRBV5-4,-,TGTGCCAGCAGCTCGCGGGAGGGGGAGACCCAGTACTTC,CASSSREGETQYF
TRBD1,TRBJ2-7,TRBV3-1/TRBV3-2,-,TGTGCCAGCAGCCCCGGGACAGGGGGAGGGGACGAGCAGTACTTC,CASSPGTGGGDEQYF
-,TRBJ2-1,TRBV6-5,-,TGTGCCAGCAGTAGCACGTACAATGAGCAGTTCTTC,CASSSTYNEQFF
-,TRBJ1-1,TRBV27,-,TGTGCCAGCAGTTTATCTTACCGCCAGGGGAACACTGAAGCTTTCTTT,CASSLSYRQGNTEAFF
-,TRBJ2-7,TRBV2,-,TGTGCCAGCAGTGCTACCGATCAATCGTGGCAGTACTTC,CASSATDQSWQYF
-,TRBJ1-2,TRBV9,-,TGTGCCAGCAGCGTAGGTGGGGGGTATAATGGCTACACCTTC,CASSVGGGYNGYTF
-,TRBJ2-3,TRBV15,-,TGTGCCACCAGCAGAGAACAGGGCGTGGGGGATACGCAGTATTTT,CATSREQGVGDTQYF
-,TRBJ2-7,TRBV18,-,TGTGCCAGCTCACCGTACGTGGGGGGCTCCTACGAGCAGTACTTC,CASSPYVGGSYEQYF
-,TRBJ2-1,TRBV4-1,-,TGCGCCAGGGGCCGGGGGTTATCCTACAATGAGCAGTTCTTC,CARGRGLSYNEQFF
-,TRBJ2-2,TRBV7-3,-,TGTGCCAGCAGCTTAACTAGCGGAGACATTACCGGGGAGCTGTTTTTT,CASSLTSGDITGELFF
-,TRBJ2-2,TRBV21-1,-,TGTGCCAGCAGCAAAGTTCCCAGGACAGCAATATTTAAGAACACCGGGGAGCTGTTTTTT,CASSKVPRTAIFKNTGELFF
TRBD1,TRBJ1-1,TRBV5-1,-,TGCGCCAGCAGCTCGGGACAGGGCTTGAACACTGAAGCTTTCTTT,CASSSGQGLNTEAFF
-,TRBJ1-6,TRBV21-1,-,TGTGCCAGCAGCGAGGGACAGGATCAAAATTCACCCCTCCACTTT,CASSEGQDQNSPLHF
-,TRBJ2-7,TRBV5-1,-,TGCGCCAGCAGCTGGGAGTGGGGATTTGGAGAGCAGTACTTC,CASSWEWGFGEQYF
TRBD1,TRBJ2-7,TRBV12-3/TRBV12-4,-,TGTGCCAGCAGGGGGACAGGATTATACGAGCAGTACTTC,CASRGTGLYEQYF
TRBD1,TRBJ2-1,TRBV11-1,once,TGTGCCAGCCGACAGGGGGCTACCACTGGGCAGTTCTTC,CASRQGATTGQFF
-,TRBJ2-1,TRBV25-1,-,TGTGCCAGCGGAGGGGGCGGTGGTGAGCAGTTCTTC,CASGGGGGEQFF
TRBD1,TRBJ2-7,TRBV7-8,few,TGTGCCAGCAGCCTGGGACAGGGGTTCGAGCAGTACTTC,CASSLGQGFEQYF
-,TRBJ2-5,TRBV7-6,once,TGTGCCAGCAGCAAACAGGGTGTGCAAGAGACCCAGTACTTC,CASSKQGVQETQYF
-,TRBJ2-3,TRBV11-3,-,TGTGCCAGCTCAGGGGGGATACTAGAGCTCGTCCAAGGAGGTACGCAGTATTTT,CASSGGILELVQGGTQYF
-,TRBJ2-2,TRBV21-1,-,TGTGCCAGCAGTCATAGCGGTAACACCGGGGAGCTGTTTTTT,CASSHSGNTGELFF
TRBD1,TRBJ1-1,TRBV6-2/TRBV6-3,-,TGTGCCAGCAGTTACCGACAGGGCTCCTGGGGTACTGAAGCTTTCTTT,CASSYRQGSWGTEAFF
TRBD1,TRBJ1-5,TRBV19,few,TGTGCCAGTAGTTCATCCCAGGGGGCGGTAAGCAATCAGCCCCAGCATTTT,CASSSSQGAVSNQPQHF
-,TRBJ2-1,TRBV4-1,-,TGCGCCAGCAGCCAAGATGGGAGCTCCTACAATGAGCAGTTCTTC,CASSQDGSSYNEQFF
TRBD1,TRBJ2-1,TRBV7-9,-,TGTGCCAGCAGCTTGGTCCAGGGGGCGCGCAATGAGCAGTTCTTC,CASSLVQGARNEQFF
TRBD1,TRBJ1-2,TRBV29-1,-,TGCAGCGTTGATCGACAGGGTGGTATCTATGGCTACACCTTC,CSVDRQGGIYGYTF
-,TRBJ1-2,TRBV19,-,TGTGCCAGTAGTGACCGCCGGGGGGGAAAATATGGCTACACCTTC,CASSDRRGGKYGYTF
TRBD1,TRBJ2-7,TRBV6-5,-,TGTGCCAGCAGTACAGGGGGCGTCTCCTACGAGCAGTACTTC,CASSTGGVSYEQYF
-,TRBJ2-3,TRBV9,-,TGTGCCAGCAGCGCCGGAGGGACAGATACGCAGTATTTT,CASSAGGTDTQYF
-,TRBJ1-1,TRBV7-8,-,TGTGCCAGCAGCTTGGGGGGGACTCGCACTGAAGCTTTCTTT,CASSLGGTRTEAFF
-,TRBJ1-2,TRBV12-3/TRBV12-4,-,TGTGCCAGCAGTCTCCTACGGGGGTATGGCTACACCTTC,CASSLLRGYGYTF
-,TRBJ1-2,TRBV5-1,once,TGCGCCAGCAGAGGCGAGACGGGAAACTATGGCTACACCTTC,CASRGETGNYGYTF
-,TRBJ1-1,TRBV12-3/TRBV12-4,-,TGTGCCACATCTGACAGTTTCCATGCGGAAGCTTTCTTT,CATSDSFHAEAFF
TRBD1,TRBJ1-2,TRBV30,-,TGTGCCTCTTCACTTACCCGGGACAGGGGTAACTATGGCTACACCTTC,CASSLTRDRGNYGYTF
-,TRBJ1-6,TRBV30,-,TGTGCCTGGAGTGTACCCACAGGCCCTAATTCACCCCTCCACTTT,CAWSVPTGPNSPLHF
TRBD2,TRBJ2-7,TRBV6-5,-,TGTGCCAGCAGTTACTCGCGGGGGAGAGGCTCCTACGAGCAGTACTTC,CASSYSRGRGSYEQYF